The source of this T cell receptor (beta chain) is a study of CD8 T cells in ankylosing spondylitis. It was by quantitative 5'-RACE with molecular barcodes that TCR beta libraries were made. TCRdb reprocessed the 5' RACE reads via MiXCR and lists one record per CDR3 protein. The sample contains more than 600,000 distinct CDR3 sequences, around 20% of which appear only once. V was cut by 4 bases and J by 4 bases, with 18 bases left in between. The CDR3 runs to 16 residues. Germline CDR1 and CDR2: SEHNR and FQNEAQ (reference sequence). In this sample, this clonotype turned up a few times. The antigen remains undetermined. Notes on the study in general: Researchers report that disease-linked clones proved CD8+ and relatively rare in peripheral blood. Several highly homologous variants made up a TCR beta motif, and this motif appeared characteristic of ankylosing spondylitis blood.

Sample: blood, either unsorted or a sorted T cell fraction (not recorded which). The chain employs TRBV7-9 and TRBJ2-3; TRBD2 is a possible D gene (7 bases). This clonotype was obtained from a male donor with ankylosing spondylitis. The CDR3 loop is CASSSGGHGRADTQYF. CDR3 sequence (DNA): TGTGCCAGCAGCTCGGGGGGCCATGGGAGGGCAGATACGCAGTATTTT.